The clone carrying this T cell receptor beta chain was found a few times. Its matching antigen is unknown. The data derive from a study of T-cell memory formation after mild COVID-19. Whole-study context: TCR clusters were mostly confined to one donor each. General study points: Pre-infection memory held some responding clones, suggesting pre-existing cross-reactive T cells responded.

5'RACE with constant-segment primers yielded barcoded, UMI-tagged TCR alpha and TCR beta cDNA libraries. Each CDR3 protein gets one entry after TCRdb re-called the 5' RACE reads with MiXCR. The data show fewer than 300,000 distinct CDR3 sequences, 16% seen once. CDR1 is MGHRA, CDR2 YSYEKL, per germline. The CDR3 is 13 amino acids. V was shortened by 4 bases and J by 8 bases, with 12 bases between the two germline ends. Sequencing input: PBMCs or a T cell subset sorted from them (not recorded which). V is TRBV4-1 and J is TRBJ2-1; perhaps D is TRBD1 or TRBD2 (5 bases each). The TCR originated in a man aged 18 to 30 who had mild COVID-19 (a few samples of this study predate the infection). Cell type and time point are not known. CDR3 nucleotides: TGCGCCAGCAGCCTCCCTCGAGGGGATGAGCAGTTCTTC. It specifies CASSLPRGDEQFF.